Listed below are T cell receptor beta chains from one sample, sequenced in a study of blood T cell repertoires in COVID-19. Profiled with immunoSEQ multiplex PCR; TCRdb holds only in-frame clones, not every one. The sample yields 150,000 to 200,000 clones, 83% seen once. Sequenced input: peripheral blood. The receptors come from a woman in her seventies who had recovered from COVID-19. Both conserved end residues are part of each CDR3. The order of the fields is D gene, clone size, J gene, V gene, CDR3 protein, CDR3 DNA. D genes are given only for firm matches. Not all rows give a size; the values are once, few, many and, for expanded clones, a class.

>.|.|TRBJ2-1|TRBV2
CASSGGLNEQFF
TGTGCCAGCAGTGGAGGCCTGAATGAGCAGTTCTTC
>TRBD2|.|TRBJ2-7|TRBV6-5
CASSWTSANSYEQYF
TGTGCCAGCAGCTGGACTAGCGCAAACTCCTACGAGCAGTACTTC
>TRBD1|.|TRBJ1-5|TRBV11-2
CASSSGQSRGQPQHF
TGTGCCAGCAGCTCGGGACAGTCGCGCGGTCAGCCCCAGCATTTT
>.|.|TRBJ1-2|TRBV11-2
CASSLDPAGGPYTF
TGTGCCAGCAGCTTAGATCCTGCGGGGGGACCGTACACCTTC
>TRBD1|.|TRBJ2-7|TRBV5-4
CASSSGTGVPYEQYF
TGTGCCAGCAGCTCCGGGACAGGCGTACCCTACGAGCAGTACTTC
>.|.|TRBJ2-1|TRBV10-3
CAISESGRSSYNEQFF
TGTGCCATCAGTGAGTCGGGGCGGAGCTCCTACAATGAGCAGTTCTTC
>.|.|TRBJ2-5|TRBV6-6
CASSSPGAGEETQYF
TGTGCCAGCAGCTCCCCAGGGGCAGGGGAGGAGACCCAGTACTTC
>TRBD2|.|TRBJ2-5|TRBV5-4
CASSLGLAGALGETQYF
TGTGCCAGCAGCTTGGGACTAGCGGGAGCCCTGGGGGAGACCCAGTACTTC
>TRBD2|few|TRBJ2-3|TRBV30
CAWSVRGLAGATDTQYF
TGTGCCTGGAGTGTCCGGGGACTAGCGGGAGCCACAGATACGCAGTATTTT
>.|.|TRBJ1-1|TRBV29-1
CSARRGSGTVNTEAFF
TGCAGCGCCCGAAGGGGGTCGGGGACGGTGAACACTGAAGCTTTCTTT
>.|.|TRBJ1-2|TRBV18
CASSPPPEGANGYTF
TGTGCCAGCTCACCACCCCCTGAAGGGGCAAATGGCTACACCTTC
>.|once|TRBJ2-1|TRBV11-3
CASSLEGAGDNEQFF
TGTGCCAGCAGCTTAGAGGGGGCAGGGGACAATGAGCAGTTCTTC
>.|.|TRBJ1-2|TRBV9
CASSSREGTQNWGYTF
TGTGCCAGCAGCTCACGCGAAGGGACACAGAACTGGGGCTACACCTTC
>TRBD1|.|TRBJ1-4|TRBV2
CASHSQGALEKLFF
TGTGCCAGCCACTCACAGGGGGCCCTCGAAAAACTGTTTTTT
>TRBD2|.|TRBJ2-3|TRBV7-7
CASSSRTSADTQYF
TGTGCCAGCAGCTCCCGGACTAGCGCCGATACGCAGTATTTT
>.|.|TRBJ1-2|TRBV3-1/TRBV3-2
CASSPLAGREGYTF
TGTGCCAGCAGCCCCCTGGCGGGGCGAGAGGGCTACACCTTC
>.|once|TRBJ1-5|TRBV19
CASSSRGGSNQPQHF
TGTGCCAGTAGTAGCCGGGGAGGTAGCAATCAGCCCCAGCATTTT
>.|.|TRBJ1-4|TRBV5-8
CASSPQGLTNEKLFF
TGTGCCAGCAGCCCTCAGGGTTTAACTAATGAAAAACTGTTTTTT
>.|.|TRBJ1-1|TRBV21-1
CASTHPDRGNTEAFF
TGTGCCAGCACCCACCCCGACAGGGGGAACACTGAAGCTTTCTTT
>TRBD1|.|TRBJ2-1|TRBV3-1/TRBV3-2
CASYAGGRGNEQFF
TGTGCCAGCTACGCAGGGGGCCGGGGCAATGAGCAGTTCTTC
>TRBD2|.|TRBJ2-3|TRBV19
CATKAAGADTQYF
TGTGCCACCAAAGCGGCGGGAGCTGATACGCAGTATTTT
>TRBD2|.|TRBJ2-3|TRBV9
CASNPSGRYTDTQYF
TGTGCCAGCAACCCAAGCGGGAGATACACAGATACGCAGTATTTT
>.|.|TRBJ2-3|TRBV20-1
CSALAFYTQYF
TGCAGTGCTCTAGCGTTTTATACGCAGTATTTT
>TRBD2|few|TRBJ2-1|TRBV9
CASSVAAGSYNEQFF
TGTGCCAGCAGCGTAGCAGCGGGGAGTTACAATGAGCAGTTCTTC
>TRBD1|.|TRBJ1-1|TRBV29-1
CSAWTGANTEAFF
TGCAGCGCATGGACAGGGGCGAACACTGAAGCTTTCTTT
>.|.|TRBJ2-2|TRBV11-2
CASSPSAGAVAGELFF
TGTGCCAGCAGCCCATCAGCAGGGGCGGTGGCCGGGGAGCTGTTTTTT
>TRBD1|few|TRBJ2-7|TRBV7-9
CASSPPGGYEQYF
TGTGCCAGCAGCCCCCCAGGGGGTTACGAGCAGTACTTC
>.|.|TRBJ1-1|TRBV7-3
CASSQQWGRDTEAFF
TGTGCCAGCAGCCAGCAGTGGGGCCGGGACACTGAAGCTTTCTTT
>.|.|TRBJ2-7|TRBV1
CTSSLSSYEQYF
TGCACCAGCAGCCTCAGCTCCTACGAGCAGTACTTC
>.|.|TRBJ1-2|TRBV18
CASSPSLDSLGYTF
TGTGCCAGCTCACCTAGCCTGGACAGTCTGGGCTACACCTTC
>.|once|TRBJ2-3|TRBV7-9
CASSLFGGDTQYF
TGTGCCAGCAGCTTATTTGGCGGAGATACGCAGTATTTT
>.|.|TRBJ2-3|TRBV15
CASAGGTDTQYF
TGTGCCTCCGCGGGTGGCACAGATACGCAGTATTTT
>TRBD2|.|TRBJ2-2|TRBV5-4
CASSRDYPTGELFF
TGTGCCAGCAGCCGGGACTACCCCACCGGGGAGCTGTTTTTT
>.|.|TRBJ2-5|TRBV3-1/TRBV3-2
CASSQDGGETQYF
TGTGCCAGCAGCCAAGATGGGGGGGAGACCCAGTACTTC
>TRBD2|.|TRBJ2-7|TRBV6-2/TRBV6-3
CASSPEREASYEQYF
TGTGCCAGCAGCCCAGAGCGGGAGGCGTCCTACGAGCAGTACTTC